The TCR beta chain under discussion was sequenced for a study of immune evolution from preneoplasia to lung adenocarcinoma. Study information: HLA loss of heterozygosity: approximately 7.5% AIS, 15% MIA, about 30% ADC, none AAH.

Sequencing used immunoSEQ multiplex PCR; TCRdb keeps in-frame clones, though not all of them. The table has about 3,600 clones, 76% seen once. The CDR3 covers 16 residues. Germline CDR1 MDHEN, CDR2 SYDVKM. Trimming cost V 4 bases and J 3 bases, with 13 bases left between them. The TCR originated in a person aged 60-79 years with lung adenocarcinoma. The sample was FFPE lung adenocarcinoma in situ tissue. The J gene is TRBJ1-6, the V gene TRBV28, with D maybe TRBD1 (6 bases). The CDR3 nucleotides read TGTGCCAGCAGTTCTAAGGTGGGACACTATAATTCACCCCTCCACTTT. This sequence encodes CASSSKVGHYNSPLHF.